This T cell receptor delta chain was retrieved from a study of γδ T cells in repeated Plasmodium falciparum infection. About the research overall: Malaria-naive adults were infected with P. falciparum NF54 four times over roughly 600 days. Malian gammadelta TCRs were studied during no-transmission periods and across acute malaria episodes. Overall study results and limits: Vgamma9/Vdelta2+ repertoires stayed stably polyclonal over time and infection.

Flow sorting of PBMC yielded separate Vgamma9/Vdelta2+ and Vdelta2-negative gammadelta T cell populations for bulk repertoire analysis. This clone was seen only a few times. The target antigen is unknown. This likely traces to a read error, being one base from a far larger clone. Other DNA variants within this sample encode the same CDR3. Germline loops: CDR1 TVYSNPD, CDR2 GDNSRS (reference sequence). The CDR3 totals 12 residues. TCRdb re-called clones from the multiplex PCR reads using CATT. The sample lists around 50,000 delta-chain clones, over 1.5% occurring once. This chain uses TRDV3 with TRDJ1, with D perhaps matching TRDD3 (5 bases). The sequencing input was gamma-delta T cells from blood. The receptor comes from a pool of human donors (malaria-infected and uninfected, not separated). The CDR3 reads CAFMGCLDKLIF. CDR3 nucleotides: TGTGCCTTTATGGGATGTCTCGATAAGCTCATCTTT.